This T cell receptor beta chain was recorded in a study of blood T cell repertoires in COVID-19. Study-wide context: Material from acute and convalescent COVID-19 was sourced from the United States, Italy and Spain. Sample material is recorded as cDNA or gDNA derived from T cells, B-cell-depleted T cells, or PBMCs.

In the source study's methods: Using reference gene primer amplification, nucleated cell counts were estimated. Sequencing used immunoSEQ multiplex PCR; TCRdb keeps in-frame clones, though not all of them. D and trimming were read from the DNA, whereas the V and J calls and clone size are those reported in that table. The sample has about 190,000 clones; more than 60% are singletons. This CDR3 has 14 residues. CDR1 is SGHDT, CDR2 YYEEEE, per germline. Between the trimmed V and J ends, which lost 3 bases and 0 bases, there was a span of 7 bases. V usage is TRBV5-6 and J usage is TRBJ1-3, with D unresolved. The sequence was obtained from a woman between 50 and 59 years old with acute or convalescent COVID-19. Material for sequencing was peripheral blood. The CDR3 nucleotides read TGTGCCAGCAGCTACACAGACTCTGGAAACACCATATATTTT. Its translation: CASSYTDSGNTIYF.